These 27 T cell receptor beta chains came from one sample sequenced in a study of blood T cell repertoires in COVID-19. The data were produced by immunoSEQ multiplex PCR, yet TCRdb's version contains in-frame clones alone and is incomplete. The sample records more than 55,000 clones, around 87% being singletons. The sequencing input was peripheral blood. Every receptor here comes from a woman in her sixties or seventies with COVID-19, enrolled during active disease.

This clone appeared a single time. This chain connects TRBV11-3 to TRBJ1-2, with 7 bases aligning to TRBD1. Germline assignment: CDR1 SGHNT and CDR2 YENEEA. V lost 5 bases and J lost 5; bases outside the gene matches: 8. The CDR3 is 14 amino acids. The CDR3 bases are TGTGCCAGCAGCCCAACCACAGGGGATTATGGCTACACCTTC. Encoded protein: CASSPTTGDYGYTF.

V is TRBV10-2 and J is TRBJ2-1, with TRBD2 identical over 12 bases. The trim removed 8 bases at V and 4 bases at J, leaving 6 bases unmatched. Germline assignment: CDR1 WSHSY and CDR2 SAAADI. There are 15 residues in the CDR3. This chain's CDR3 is CASSPTSGSYNEQFF. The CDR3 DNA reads TGCGCCAGCTCGCCGACTAGCGGGAGTTACAATGAGCAGTTCTTC.

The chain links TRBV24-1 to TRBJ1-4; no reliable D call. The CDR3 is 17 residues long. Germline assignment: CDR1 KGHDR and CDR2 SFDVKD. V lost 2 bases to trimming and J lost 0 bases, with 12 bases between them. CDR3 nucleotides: TGTGCCACCAGTGATTCTAGCATCGGGGCAACTAATGAAAAACTGTTTTTT. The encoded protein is CATSDSSIGATNEKLFF.

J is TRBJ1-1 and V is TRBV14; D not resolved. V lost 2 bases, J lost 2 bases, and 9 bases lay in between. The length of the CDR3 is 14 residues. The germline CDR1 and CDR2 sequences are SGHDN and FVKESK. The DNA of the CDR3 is TGTGCCAGCAGCCAATGGCTGCCCAACACTGAAGCTTTCTTT. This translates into CASSQWLPNTEAFF.

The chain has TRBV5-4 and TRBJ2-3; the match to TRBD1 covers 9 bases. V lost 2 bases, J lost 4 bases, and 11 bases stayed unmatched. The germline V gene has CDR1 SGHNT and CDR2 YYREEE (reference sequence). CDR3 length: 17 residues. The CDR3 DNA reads TGTGCCAGCAGCTTAGAAACAGGGGGCAGTTCGCCAGATACGCAGTATTTT. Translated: CASSLETGGSSPDTQYF.

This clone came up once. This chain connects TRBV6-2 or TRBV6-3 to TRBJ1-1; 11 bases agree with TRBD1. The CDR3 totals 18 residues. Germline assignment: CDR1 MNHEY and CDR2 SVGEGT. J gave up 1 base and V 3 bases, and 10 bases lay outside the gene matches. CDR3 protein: CASSYSRGQGVSNTEAFF. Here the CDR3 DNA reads TGTGCCAGCAGTTATTCCAGGGGACAGGGGGTCTCGAACACTGAAGCTTTCTTT.

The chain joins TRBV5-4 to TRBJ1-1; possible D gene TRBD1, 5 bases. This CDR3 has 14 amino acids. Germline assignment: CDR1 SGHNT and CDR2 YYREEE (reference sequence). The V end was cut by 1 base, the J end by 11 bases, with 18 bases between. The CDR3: CASSLPFSTVGAFF. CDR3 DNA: TGTGCCAGCAGCTTGCCTTTTTCGACAGTGGGGGCTTTCTTT.

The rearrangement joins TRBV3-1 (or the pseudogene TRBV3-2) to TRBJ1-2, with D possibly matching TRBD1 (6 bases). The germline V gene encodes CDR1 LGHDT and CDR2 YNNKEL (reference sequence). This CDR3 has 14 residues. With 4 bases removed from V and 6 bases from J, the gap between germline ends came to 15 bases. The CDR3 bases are TGTGCCAGCAGCCTCCAGGGGCCCAATAATGGCTACACCTTC. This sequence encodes CASSLQGPNNGYTF.

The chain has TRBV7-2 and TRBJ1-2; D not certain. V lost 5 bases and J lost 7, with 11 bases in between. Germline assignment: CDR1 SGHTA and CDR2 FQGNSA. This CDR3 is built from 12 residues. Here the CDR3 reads CASSIDTGGYTF. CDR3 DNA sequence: TGTGCCAGCAGCATAGATACCGGTGGCTACACCTTC.

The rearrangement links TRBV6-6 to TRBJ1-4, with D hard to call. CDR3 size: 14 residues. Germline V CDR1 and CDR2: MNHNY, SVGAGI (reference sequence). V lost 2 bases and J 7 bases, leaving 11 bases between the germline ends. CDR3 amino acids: CASSYEGLGEKLFF. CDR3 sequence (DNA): TGTGCCAGCAGTTACGAGGGTTTGGGTGAAAAACTGTTTTTT.

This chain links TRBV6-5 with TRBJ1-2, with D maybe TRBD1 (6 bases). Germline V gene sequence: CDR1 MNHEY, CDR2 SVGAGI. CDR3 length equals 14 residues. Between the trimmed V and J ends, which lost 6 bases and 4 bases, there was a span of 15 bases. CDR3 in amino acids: CASRDSGHLYGYTF. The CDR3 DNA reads TGTGCCAGCAGGGATTCGGGACACCTCTATGGCTACACCTTC.

The CDR3 loop reads CATSESGTGTYEQYF. CDR3 nucleotides: TGTGCCACCAGTGAATCCGGGACAGGGACCTACGAGCAGTACTTC. V and J are TRBV24-1 and TRBJ2-7; 9 positions agree with TRBD1. The CDR3 is 15 amino acids. V shed 4 bases, J shed 2 bases, and the junction held 5 bases outside the gene matches. From germline, CDR1 is KGHDR and CDR2 SFDVKD.

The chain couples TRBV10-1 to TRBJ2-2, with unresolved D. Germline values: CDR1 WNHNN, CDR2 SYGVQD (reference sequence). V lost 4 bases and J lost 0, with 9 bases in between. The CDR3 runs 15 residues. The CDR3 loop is CASSVPRSNTGELFF. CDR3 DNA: TGCGCCAGCAGTGTCCCCAGGTCGAACACCGGGGAGCTGTTTTTT.

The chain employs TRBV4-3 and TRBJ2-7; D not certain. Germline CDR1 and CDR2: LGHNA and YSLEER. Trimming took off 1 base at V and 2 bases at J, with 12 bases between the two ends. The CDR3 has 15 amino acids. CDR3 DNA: TGCGCCAGCAGCCAAGGAGTCTTCGACACCTACGAGCAGTACTTC. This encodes CASSQGVFDTYEQYF.

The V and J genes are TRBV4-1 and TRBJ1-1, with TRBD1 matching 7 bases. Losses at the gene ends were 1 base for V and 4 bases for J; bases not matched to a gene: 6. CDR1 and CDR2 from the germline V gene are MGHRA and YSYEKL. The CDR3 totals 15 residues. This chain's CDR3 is CASSQVDRDGTEAFF. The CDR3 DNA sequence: TGCGCCAGCAGCCAAGTCGACAGGGACGGCACTGAAGCTTTCTTT.

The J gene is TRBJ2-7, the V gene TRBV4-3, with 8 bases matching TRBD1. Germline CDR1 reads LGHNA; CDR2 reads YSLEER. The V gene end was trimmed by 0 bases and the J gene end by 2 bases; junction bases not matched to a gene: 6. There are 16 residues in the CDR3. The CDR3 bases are TGCGCCAGCAGCCAAGATACCGGGACAGGTACCTACGAGCAGTACTTC. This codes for CASSQDTGTGTYEQYF.

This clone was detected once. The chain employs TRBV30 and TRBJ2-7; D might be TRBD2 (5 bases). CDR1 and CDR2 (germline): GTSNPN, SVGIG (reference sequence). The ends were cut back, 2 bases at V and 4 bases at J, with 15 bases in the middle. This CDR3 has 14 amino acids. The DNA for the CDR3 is TGTGCCTGGAGTTTGGCTACTTCGGGGTACGAGCAGTACTTC. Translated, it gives CAWSLATSGYEQYF.

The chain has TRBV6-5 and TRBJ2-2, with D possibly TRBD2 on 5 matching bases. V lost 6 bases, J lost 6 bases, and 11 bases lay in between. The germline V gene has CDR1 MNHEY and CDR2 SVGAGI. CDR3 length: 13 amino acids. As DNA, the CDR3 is TGTGCCAGCAGCCTCAACGGGGCCGGGGAGCTGTTTTTT. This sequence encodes CASSLNGAGELFF.

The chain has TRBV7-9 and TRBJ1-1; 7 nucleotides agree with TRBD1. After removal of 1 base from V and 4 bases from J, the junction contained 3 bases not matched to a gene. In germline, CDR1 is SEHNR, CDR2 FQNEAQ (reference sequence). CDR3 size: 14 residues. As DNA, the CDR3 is TGTGCCAGCAGCTTAGAACAGGGGATCACTGAAGCTTTCTTT. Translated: CASSLEQGITEAFF.

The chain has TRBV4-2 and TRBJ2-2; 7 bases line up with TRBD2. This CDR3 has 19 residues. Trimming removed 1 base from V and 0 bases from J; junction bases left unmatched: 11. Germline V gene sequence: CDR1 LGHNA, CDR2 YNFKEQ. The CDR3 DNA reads TGTGCCAGCAGCCAAGGCCCCGAGCTAGCGGCAGCGAACACCGGGGAGCTGTTTTTT. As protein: CASSQGPELAAANTGELFF.

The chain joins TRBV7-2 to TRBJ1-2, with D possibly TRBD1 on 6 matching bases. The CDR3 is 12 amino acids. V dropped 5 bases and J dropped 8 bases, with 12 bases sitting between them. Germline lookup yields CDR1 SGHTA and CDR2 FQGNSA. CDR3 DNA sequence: TGTGCCAGCAGCCCTGGTACAGGGGGCTACACCTTC. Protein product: CASSPGTGGYTF.

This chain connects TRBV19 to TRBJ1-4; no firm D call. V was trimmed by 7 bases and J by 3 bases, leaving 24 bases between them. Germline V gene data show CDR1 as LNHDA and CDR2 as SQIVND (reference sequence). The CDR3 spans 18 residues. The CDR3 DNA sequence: TGTGCCAGTACCAGACGGGGAACCACGATAATGGCTAATGAAAAACTGTTTTTT. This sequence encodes CASTRRGTTIMANEKLFF.

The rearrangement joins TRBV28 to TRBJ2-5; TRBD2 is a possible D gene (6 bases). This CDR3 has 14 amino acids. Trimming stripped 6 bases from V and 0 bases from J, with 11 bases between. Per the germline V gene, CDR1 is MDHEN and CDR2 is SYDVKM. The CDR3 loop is CASRGSGHQETQYF. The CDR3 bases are TGTGCCAGCAGGGGTAGCGGCCACCAAGAGACCCAGTACTTC. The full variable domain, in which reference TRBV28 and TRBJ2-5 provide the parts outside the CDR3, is DVKVTQSSRYLVKRTGEKVFLECVQDMDHENMFWYRQDPGLGLRLIYFSYDVKMKEKGDIPEGYSVSREKKERFSLILESASTNQTSMYLCASRGSGHQETQYFGPGTRLLVL.

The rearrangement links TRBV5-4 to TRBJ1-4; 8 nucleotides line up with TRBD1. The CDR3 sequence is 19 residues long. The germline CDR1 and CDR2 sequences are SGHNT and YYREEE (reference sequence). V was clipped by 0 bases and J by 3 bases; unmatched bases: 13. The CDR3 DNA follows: TGTGCCAGCAGCTTGGGGGGCAGGGGGCGAAGTCAGTCTAATGAAAAACTGTTTTTT. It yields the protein CASSLGGRGRSQSNEKLFF.

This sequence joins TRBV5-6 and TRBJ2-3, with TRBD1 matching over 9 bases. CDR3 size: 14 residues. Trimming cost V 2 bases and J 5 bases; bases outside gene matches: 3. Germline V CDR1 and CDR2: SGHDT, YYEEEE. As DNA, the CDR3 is TGTGCCAGCAGCTTTGGACAGGGGCTAGATACGCAGTATTTT. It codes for CASSFGQGLDTQYF.

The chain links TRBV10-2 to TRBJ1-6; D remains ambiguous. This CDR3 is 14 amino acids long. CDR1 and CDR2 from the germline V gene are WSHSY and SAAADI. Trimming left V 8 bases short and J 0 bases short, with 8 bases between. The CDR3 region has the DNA TGCGCCAGCTCGGTGAGCTCCTATAATTCACCCCTCCACTTT. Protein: CASSVSSYNSPLHF.

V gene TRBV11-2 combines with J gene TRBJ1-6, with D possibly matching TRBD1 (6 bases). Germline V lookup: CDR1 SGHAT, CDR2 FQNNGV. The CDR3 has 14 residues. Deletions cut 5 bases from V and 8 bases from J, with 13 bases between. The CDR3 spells CASSLDPGDSPLHF. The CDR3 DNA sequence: TGTGCCAGCAGCCTGGACCCAGGGGATTCACCCCTCCACTTT.